This TCR beta chain was identified during a study of blood T cell repertoires in COVID-19. Study in general: Acute and convalescent COVID-19 samples came from the United States, Italy and Spain. The cDNA or gDNA used as material had been derived from T cells, B-cell-depleted T cells, or PBMCs.

In the authors' methods: For nucleated cells, counts were estimated from reference gene primer amplification. Method: immunoSEQ multiplex PCR; TCRdb's copy keeps in-frame clones and lacks some. Clonal size and the V and J genes are those of that table, whereas D and trimming came from the DNA. The repertoire holds about 190,000 clones, with roughly four fifths as singletons. The CDR3 sequence is 16 residues long. The germline V gene has CDR1 LGHNA and CDR2 YSLEER. Trimming left V 0 bases short and J 0 bases short, with 11 bases between. This chain connects TRBV4-3 to TRBJ1-1; the D gene is possibly TRBD1 (6 bases). The sequencing input was peripheral blood. The TCR was taken from a woman between 45 and 65 years old with acute or convalescent COVID-19. In DNA form, the CDR3 reads TGCGCCAGCAGCCAAGATGCGGACAGCATGAACACTGAAGCTTTCTTT. Residues: CASSQDADSMNTEAFF.